This T cell receptor beta chain was recorded in a study of CD8 T cells in Susac syndrome (dated by TCRdb to between 2017 and 2020). Study-level background: Repertoire sequencing was used to test whether CD8+ T cell activation and differentiation in Susac syndrome was antigen driven. Overall study results and their limits: The TCR sequencing and HLA analysis was acknowledged to have included a relatively small number of individuals.

On this clonotype: Its antigen is still unknown. Base qualities are not at hand, and no much larger clone is one base apart.

RNA was extracted with the RNeasy kit and roughly 0.45 to 1 ug was reverse transcribed using random hexamers. TCR beta CDR3 regions were amplified with the immunoSEQ multiplex PCR assay covering 54 Vbeta and 13 Jbeta segments. PCR amplification bias was corrected by using a synthetic template baseline for primer optimization and computational correction. The study's processing was this. Only productive sequences were kept, with reads annotated to V, D and J genes according to IMGT and analyzed in immunoSEQ Analyzer. To calculate clonality, Shannon entropy was normalized by log2 of the number of productive unique sequences and then subtracted from one. For each patient and control, public and private clones were evaluated within the 100 most prevalent clones. Clones were defined as Susac-specific when absent from the healthy and MS cohorts, from some 1,100 published viral clones and from other ImmuneACCESS disease sequences. The public reads were reanalyzed by TCRdb: fastp trimming at Q25, MiXCR alignment, in-frame beta chains only. Rows with one shared CDR3 protein collapse into an entry with the most common genes and DNA. TCRdb, not the original authors, processed these V and J calls. In this sample the table shows 160,000 or so distinct CDR3 sequences, roughly 93% of which occur a single time. The ten largest account for approximately 0.14% of the sample.

Counted from cysteine to phenylalanine, this CDR3 has 15 amino acids. Kept here is only the CDR3 DNA, which spans 45 bases and is read in frame from base 1. The germline V gene encodes CDR1 SNHLY and CDR2 FYNNEI. Clipping removes 5 bases from V and 0 bases from J, with 2 as the unmatched junction base count. Peripheral blood CD8+ and CD4+ T cells from healthy donors, Susac syndrome patients and multiple sclerosis patients were profiled by high-throughput TCR beta sequencing. Healthy donors were age- and sex-matched controls. Bulk CD8+ and CD4+ T cells were purified magnetically by negative isolation, whereas CD8+ TEMRA cells were enriched by FACS. Blood was collected in EDTA tubes and processed within 24 hours, with PBMCs isolated through density gradient centrifugation. PBMCs destined for TCR sequencing were cryopreserved in liquid nitrogen and later thawed in a 37 °C water bath. The sorted or isolated CD4+, CD8+ and CD8+ TEMRA cells had a purity of 90% or higher.

This clonotype originated in a human donor in good health. The sequenced sample consisted of CD4+ T cells from PBMCs. The chain is made from TRBV2 and TRBJ2-1; a stretch of 9 junction bases matches TRBD2. The CDR3 region reads CASSLSGGSYNEQFF. The DNA reads TGTGCCAGCAGTCTTAGCGGGGGCTCCTACAATGAGCAGTTCTTC. Reference TRBV2 and TRBJ2-1 genes cover what lies past the CDR3, so the full variable domain is EPEVTQTPSHQVTQMGQEVILRCVPISNHLYFYWYRQILGQKVEFLVSFYNNEISEKSEIFDDQFSVERPDGSNFTLKIRSTKLEDSAMYFCASSLSGGSYNEQFFGPGTRLTVL.